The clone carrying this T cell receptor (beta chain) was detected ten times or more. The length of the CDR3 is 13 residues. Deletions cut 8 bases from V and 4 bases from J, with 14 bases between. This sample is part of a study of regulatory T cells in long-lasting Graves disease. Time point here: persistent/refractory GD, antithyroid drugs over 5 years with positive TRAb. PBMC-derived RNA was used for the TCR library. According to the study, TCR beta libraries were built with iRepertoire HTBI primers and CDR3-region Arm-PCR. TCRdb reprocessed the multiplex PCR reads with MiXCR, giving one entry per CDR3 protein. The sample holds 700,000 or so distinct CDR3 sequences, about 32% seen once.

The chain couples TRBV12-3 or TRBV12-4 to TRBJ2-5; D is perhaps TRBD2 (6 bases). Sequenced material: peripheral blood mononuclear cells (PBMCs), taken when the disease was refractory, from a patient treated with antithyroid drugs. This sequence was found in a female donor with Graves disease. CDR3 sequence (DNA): TGTGCCAGCGGGCGGGGCCAGGGAGAGACCCAGTACTTC. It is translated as CASGRGQGETQYF.